This is a list of T cell receptor beta chains from one sample in a study of blood T cell repertoires in COVID-19. Profiling relied on immunoSEQ multiplex PCR, and the TCRdb table lists in-frame clones only, not all of them. The sample holds 350,000 to 450,000 clones, about 88% seen once. Material for sequencing was PBMCs or T cells enriched from blood (not recorded which). The receptors were sampled from a woman younger than 30 who had been exposed to COVID-19. Both conserved end residues are part of each CDR3. The order of the fields is V gene, D gene, J gene, clone size, CDR3 protein, CDR3 DNA. A D gene is named only where the DNA matches it firmly. Only some rows state a clone size, as once, few, many or a class for expanded clones.

v_call: TRBV19
d_call: NA
j_call: TRBJ1-2
clone_size: NA
cdr3_aa: CASSVVAQGYTF
cdr3_nt: TGTGCCAGTAGCGTCGTGGCTCAAGGCTACACCTTC

v_call: TRBV30
d_call: TRBD2
j_call: TRBJ2-3
clone_size: NA
cdr3_aa: CACQTNGTSGSKEFFDTQYF
cdr3_nt: TGTGCCTGCCAAACCAACGGGACTAGCGGGAGCAAAGAGTTCTTTGATACGCAGTATTTT

v_call: TRBV19
d_call: NA
j_call: TRBJ1-4
clone_size: few
cdr3_aa: CASKRTGTNEKLFF
cdr3_nt: TGTGCCAGTAAAAGGACGGGGACTAATGAAAAACTGTTTTTT

v_call: TRBV7-2
d_call: TRBD2
j_call: TRBJ2-1
clone_size: NA
cdr3_aa: CASSFSGGGTNEQFF
cdr3_nt: TGTGCCAGCAGCTTTAGCGGGGGGGGAACCAATGAGCAGTTCTTC

v_call: TRBV3-1/TRBV3-2
d_call: NA
j_call: TRBJ1-5
clone_size: NA
cdr3_aa: CASSQDQGTSQPQHF
cdr3_nt: TGTGCCAGCAGCCAAGACCAGGGAACCTCCCAGCCCCAGCATTTT

v_call: TRBV6-5
d_call: NA
j_call: TRBJ2-1
clone_size: NA
cdr3_aa: CASSYAPRNEQFF
cdr3_nt: TGTGCCAGCAGTTACGCCCCGAGGAATGAGCAGTTCTTC

v_call: TRBV2
d_call: NA
j_call: TRBJ2-2
clone_size: NA
cdr3_aa: CASSESEGWTGELFF
cdr3_nt: TGTGCCAGCAGTGAATCGGAGGGTTGGACCGGGGAGCTGTTTTTT

v_call: TRBV7-2
d_call: TRBD2
j_call: TRBJ2-7
clone_size: NA
cdr3_aa: CASSGGLAGLYEQYF
cdr3_nt: TGTGCCAGCAGCGGGGGACTAGCGGGACTATACGAGCAGTACTTC

v_call: TRBV11-2
d_call: TRBD2
j_call: TRBJ2-3
clone_size: NA
cdr3_aa: CASSPGLAARVDTQYF
cdr3_nt: TGTGCCAGCAGCCCGGGACTAGCGGCGAGGGTTGATACGCAGTATTTT

v_call: TRBV3-1/TRBV3-2
d_call: NA
j_call: TRBJ1-2
clone_size: NA
cdr3_aa: CASSPGHATRGYTF
cdr3_nt: TGTGCCAGCAGCCCGGGACACGCTACGCGGGGCTACACCTTC

v_call: TRBV7-2
d_call: TRBD1
j_call: TRBJ1-2
clone_size: NA
cdr3_aa: CASSLGQGSPRFGYTF
cdr3_nt: TGTGCCAGCAGCTTAGGACAGGGAAGTCCGAGGTTTGGCTACACCTTC

v_call: TRBV20-1
d_call: NA
j_call: TRBJ2-1
clone_size: NA
cdr3_aa: CSASGSAVSSYNEQFF
cdr3_nt: TGCAGTGCTAGTGGGTCCGCGGTGAGCTCCTACAATGAGCAGTTCTTC

v_call: TRBV7-8
d_call: NA
j_call: TRBJ1-3
clone_size: NA
cdr3_aa: CASSLNPFSSGNTIYF
cdr3_nt: TGTGCCAGCAGCTTGAACCCCTTTAGCTCTGGAAACACCATATATTTT

v_call: TRBV4-1
d_call: NA
j_call: TRBJ2-7
clone_size: NA
cdr3_aa: CASSQSDMRPFSYEQYF
cdr3_nt: TGCGCCAGCAGCCAGTCGGACATGCGACCCTTCTCCTACGAGCAGTACTTC

v_call: TRBV5-1
d_call: TRBD1
j_call: TRBJ1-2
clone_size: NA
cdr3_aa: CASSLDRGNYGYTF
cdr3_nt: TGCGCCAGCAGCTTGGACAGGGGGAACTATGGCTACACCTTC

v_call: TRBV27
d_call: NA
j_call: TRBJ2-1
clone_size: NA
cdr3_aa: CASSFAQGRRVGYNEQFF
cdr3_nt: TGTGCCAGCAGTTTCGCTCAAGGTAGGAGGGTAGGCTACAATGAGCAGTTCTTC

v_call: TRBV5-1
d_call: TRBD1
j_call: TRBJ2-7
clone_size: NA
cdr3_aa: CASSSGQGRRVYEQYF
cdr3_nt: TGCGCCAGCAGCTCGGGACAGGGACGTAGGGTTTACGAGCAGTACTTC

v_call: TRBV28
d_call: TRBD1
j_call: TRBJ2-5
clone_size: NA
cdr3_aa: CASSSRDRGLETQYF
cdr3_nt: TGTGCCAGCAGTTCCCGGGACAGGGGGCTGGAGACCCAGTACTTC

v_call: TRBV18
d_call: NA
j_call: TRBJ1-6
clone_size: NA
cdr3_aa: CASSPIPAGGVSPLHF
cdr3_nt: TGTGCCAGCTCACCAATACCGGCTGGCGGAGTTTCACCCCTCCACTTT

v_call: TRBV28
d_call: TRBD1
j_call: TRBJ2-7
clone_size: NA
cdr3_aa: CASSPVGTGLLEQYF
cdr3_nt: TGTGCCAGCAGTCCGGTTGGGACAGGTCTCCTCGAGCAGTACTTC

v_call: TRBV10-2
d_call: TRBD1
j_call: TRBJ2-7
clone_size: NA
cdr3_aa: CASNLDRAYEQYF
cdr3_nt: TGCGCCAGCAACCTAGACAGGGCGTACGAGCAGTACTTC

v_call: TRBV2
d_call: NA
j_call: TRBJ1-5
clone_size: NA
cdr3_aa: CASSIQGLTQPQHF
cdr3_nt: TGTGCCAGCAGTATACAGGGATTGACTCAGCCCCAGCATTTT

v_call: TRBV19
d_call: NA
j_call: TRBJ2-5
clone_size: NA
cdr3_aa: CASSSEILTAQETQYF
cdr3_nt: TGTGCCAGTAGTTCCGAGATACTGACTGCACAAGAGACCCAGTACTTC

v_call: TRBV5-4
d_call: TRBD1
j_call: TRBJ1-5
clone_size: NA
cdr3_aa: CASSLAGGTGDQPQHF
cdr3_nt: TGTGCCAGCAGCTTGGCCGGCGGGACAGGCGATCAGCCCCAGCATTTT

v_call: TRBV19
d_call: TRBD2
j_call: TRBJ2-3
clone_size: NA
cdr3_aa: CASSPGGVADTQYF
cdr3_nt: TGTGCCAGTAGTCCGGGAGGGGTCGCAGATACGCAGTATTTT

v_call: TRBV4-1
d_call: TRBD2
j_call: TRBJ2-7
clone_size: NA
cdr3_aa: CASSPLAGDTYEQYF
cdr3_nt: TGCGCCAGCAGCCCACTAGCGGGGGACACCTACGAGCAGTACTTC

v_call: TRBV6-6
d_call: NA
j_call: TRBJ2-4
clone_size: NA
cdr3_aa: CASRTRVVKNIQYF
cdr3_nt: TGTGCCAGCAGAACCAGGGTGGTCAAAAACATTCAGTACTTC

v_call: TRBV29-1
d_call: TRBD1
j_call: TRBJ2-1
clone_size: NA
cdr3_aa: CSANTGVADNEQFF
cdr3_nt: TGCAGCGCTAATACAGGGGTGGCCGACAATGAGCAGTTCTTC

v_call: TRBV6-5
d_call: NA
j_call: TRBJ1-1
clone_size: few
cdr3_aa: CASSYGGTMNTEAFF
cdr3_nt: TGTGCCAGTTCTTACGGGGGGACCATGAACACTGAAGCTTTCTTT

v_call: TRBV6-4
d_call: TRBD1
j_call: TRBJ2-7
clone_size: NA
cdr3_aa: CASSVAGGYEQYF
cdr3_nt: TGTGCCAGCAGTGTGGCAGGGGGCTACGAGCAGTACTTC